This entry lists 13 T cell receptor beta chains sequenced from one sample in a study of chemoradiotherapy in HPV16-positive cancers. The method was immunoSEQ multiplex PCR; TCRdb's version includes in-frame clones alone and lacks a portion of them. Among 9,000 to 13,000 clones, over 65% were seen once, and the ten largest hold over 35%. The biological material was taken from a patient who underwent chemoradiotherapy. These receptor sequences come from a human donor with HPV-associated anogenital cancer.

This chain joins TRBV7-2 and TRBJ1-2; D is unclear. Trimming shortened V by 4 bases and J by 0 bases, and 12 bases separated the two germline ends. Germline V gene data show CDR1 as SGHTA and CDR2 as FQGNSA. The CDR3 has 15 amino acids. CDR3 protein: CASSSRAVANYGYTF. In DNA form, the CDR3 reads TGTGCCAGCAGCTCGAGGGCGGTGGCTAACTATGGCTACACCTTC.

This chain links TRBV7-2 with TRBJ2-3; tentative D call: TRBD1 (6 bases). V was shortened by 3 bases and J by 2 bases, with 15 bases between the two germline ends. CDR3 size: 16 residues. Per germline, CDR1 SGHTA and CDR2 FQGNSA. DNA of the CDR3: TGTGCCAGCAGCTTTCTTGGACAGATTAACACAGATACGCAGTATTTT. Translation: CASSFLGQINTDTQYF.

This clone was found once. The rearrangement joins TRBV4-1 to TRBJ1-2, with 10 bases that match TRBD1. The CDR3 extends over 16 amino acids. J was trimmed by 6 bases and V by 4 bases; bases with no gene match: 11. The germline V gene has CDR1 MGHRA and CDR2 YSYEKL. The CDR3 here is CASSPRPGQGVNGYTF. CDR3 DNA sequence: TGCGCCAGCAGCCCTAGACCAGGACAGGGGGTAAATGGCTACACCTTC.

The rearrangement joins TRBV4-3 to TRBJ2-2, with D maybe TRBD1 (6 bases). In germline, CDR1 is LGHNA, CDR2 YSLEER. The CDR3 has 17 residues. Between the trimmed V and J ends, which lost 3 bases and 6 bases, there was a span of 20 bases. In nucleotides, the CDR3 is TGCGCCAGCAGCCATGGTGTTGGGGGCTCGGTGGCCGGGGAGCTGTTTTTT. Protein product: CASSHGVGGSVAGELFF.

The chain couples TRBV4-1 to TRBJ1-1, with D perhaps matching TRBD1 (5 bases). The germline V gene has CDR1 MGHRA and CDR2 YSYEKL. V lost 3 bases and J 8 bases, leaving 22 bases between the germline ends. The CDR3 length is 16 residues. In nucleotides, the CDR3 is TGCGCCAGCAGCCACTCGGTTGGGAAAGGGGCTTGGGAAGCTTTCTTT. Residues: CASSHSVGKGAWEAFF.

This sequence joins TRBV25-1 and TRBJ1-3; 7 bases match TRBD1. Germline assignment: CDR1 MGHDK and CDR2 SYGVNS. This CDR3 comprises 15 residues. J gave up 0 bases and V 6 bases, and 5 bases lay outside the gene matches. CDR3 in amino acids: CASSNTGVSGNTIYF. CDR3 DNA: TGTGCCAGCAGCAACACAGGGGTCTCTGGAAACACCATATATTTT.

V usage is TRBV18 and J usage is TRBJ1-3; no clear D. Germline V gives CDR1 KGHSH, CDR2 LQKENI. With 0 bases removed from V and 2 bases from J, the gap between germline ends came to 14 bases. This CDR3 comprises 17 residues. The CDR3 is CASSPPARRVAGNTIYF. The CDR3 DNA reads TGTGCCAGCTCACCACCGGCACGAAGAGTGGCTGGAAACACCATATATTTT.

This clone was seen a handful of times. CDR3 region: CASSPSDRGGNTIYF. The CDR3 DNA reads TGTGCCAGCTCACCATCAGACAGGGGTGGAAACACCATATATTTT. The chain combines TRBV18 with TRBJ1-3; 8 bases match TRBD1. V shed 2 bases, J shed 3 bases, and the junction held 3 bases outside the gene matches. Germline CDR1 KGHSH, CDR2 LQKENI. The CDR3 sequence is 15 residues long. Full variable domain (remainder filled in from reference TRBV18 and TRBJ1-3): NAGVMQNPRHLVRRRGQEARLRCSPMKGHSHVYWYRQLPEEGLKFMVYLQKENIIDESGMPKERFSAEFPKEGPSILRIQQVVRGDSAAYFCASSPSDRGGNTIYFGEGSWLTVV.

DNA of the CDR3: TGTGCCAGCAGTGAACGGGCTGATCCTACTAGCACAGATACGCAGTATTTT. Amino acids: CASSERADPTSTDTQYF. The chain is built from TRBV25-1 and TRBJ2-3; D gene ambiguous. Germline loops: CDR1 MGHDK, CDR2 SYGVNS. The V end lost 2 bases, the J end lost 0 bases, and 15 bases lay between the germline ends. The CDR3 covers 17 residues. The complete variable domain, with remaining parts taken from reference TRBV25-1 and TRBJ2-3, reads EADIYQTPRYLVIGTGKKITLECSQTMGHDKMYWYQQDPGMELHLIHYSYGVNSTEKGDLSSESTVSRIRTEHFPLTLESARPSHTSQYLCASSERADPTSTDTQYFGPGTRLTVL.

The chain carries TRBV15 and TRBJ1-1; D is uncertain. The V end was cut by 1 base, the J end by 0 bases, with 3 bases between. Germline V gives CDR1 LNHNV, CDR2 YYDKDF (reference sequence). This CDR3 region has 13 residues. The CDR3 DNA reads TGTGCCACCAGCAGAGTGGTGAACACTGAAGCTTTCTTT. Translating it yields CATSRVVNTEAFF.

This sequence joins TRBV6-5 and TRBJ2-3; 7 bases fit TRBD2. CDR3 length equals 15 residues. The V and J ends lost 6 bases and 4 bases, in that order; junction bases with no gene match: 10. Germline lookup yields CDR1 MNHEY and CDR2 SVGAGI. The DNA of the CDR3 is TGTGCCAGCAGCCTTAGGGACTATGGGTCAGATACGCAGTATTTT. Amino acids: CASSLRDYGSDTQYF.

This clone was seen only once. The J gene is TRBJ2-5, the V gene TRBV11-3, with TRBD1 matching over 8 bases. Trimming took 3 bases from V and 5 from J; bases not matched to a gene: 5. CDR1 is SGHNT, CDR2 YENEEA, per germline. CDR3 length: 14 residues. CDR3 sequence: CASSFRDRPETQYF. The CDR3 DNA reads as TGTGCCAGCAGCTTCCGGGACAGGCCGGAGACCCAGTACTTC.

This rearrangement joins TRBV5-1 to TRBJ1-5; perhaps TRBD1 as D (5 bases). Looked up from germline, CDR1 is SGHRS and CDR2 is YFSETQ. This CDR3 spans 15 amino acids. V was shortened by 2 bases and J by 7 bases, with 16 bases between the two germline ends. The CDR3 DNA is TGCGCCAGCAGCTTAGGAACAGGCCGGGGACAGCCCCAGCATTTT. Translating it yields CASSLGTGRGQPQHF.